The rows below give T cell receptor beta chains drawn from one sample of a study of CD8+ T cells in alopecia areata. TCRdb's copy holds only in-frame clones and misses some; the assay was immunoSEQ multiplex PCR. The data hold 150,000 to 200,000 clones, with roughly 60% observed a single time. This specimen was CD4+ T cells sorted from blood, taken at week 24, from a patient treated with tofacitinib. All receptors come from a human donor with alopecia areata. CDR3s include the opening cysteine and the closing phenylalanine or tryptophan. The D gene is left open where the match is weak. Only some rows state a clone size, as once, few, many or a class for expanded clones.

V	size	D	J	DNA	CDR3
TRBV5-5	-	-	TRBJ1-6	TGTGCCTCCAAGATGATCCATAATTCACCCCTCCACTTT	CASKMIHNSPLHF
TRBV11-2	few	-	TRBJ1-1	TGTGCCAGCAGCTCCGTCAGGAACACTGAAGCTTTCTTT	CASSSVRNTEAFF
TRBV13	-	-	TRBJ2-5	TGTGCCAGCAGCTTGGCAGGGGTTACAAAGACCCAGTACTTC	CASSLAGVTKTQYF
TRBV2	-	-	TRBJ2-2	TGTGCCAGCAGTGGCAGGGTCGTCACCGGGGAGCTGTTTTTT	CASSGRVVTGELFF
TRBV30	-	-	TRBJ1-2	TGTGCCTGGAGTGTAGGCCAGGGCTTCTATGGCTACACCTTC	CAWSVGQGFYGYTF
TRBV9	-	TRBD2	TRBJ2-5	TGTGCCAGCAGCGTAGGGGCGGGGGGCGCGGAGACCCAGTACTTC	CASSVGAGGAETQYF
TRBV7-3	-	TRBD1	TRBJ1-2	TGTGCCAGCAGCTTAAACACAGGGGGCGGCGGCTACACCTTC	CASSLNTGGGGYTF
TRBV29-1	-	TRBD2	TRBJ2-3	TGCAGCGTTGGTTTGACTAGCGGGGCGGATACGCAGTATTTT	CSVGLTSGADTQYF
TRBV29-1	-	TRBD1	TRBJ2-1	TGCAGCGTCCCACAGGGGGGACTCGACAATGAGCAGTTCTTC	CSVPQGGLDNEQFF
TRBV6-5	-	-	TRBJ2-4	TGTGCCAGCAGTACTGCGCCGATAGCCAAAAACATTCAGTACTTC	CASSTAPIAKNIQYF
TRBV30	few	-	TRBJ2-2	TGTGCCTGGAGCCCGGGAACCTATCTTACCGGGGAGCTGTTTTTT	CAWSPGTYLTGELFF
TRBV30	-	-	TRBJ1-2	TGTGCCTGGAGCTCAAGAGCTAACTATGGCTACACCTTC	CAWSSRANYGYTF
TRBV11-2	-	TRBD1	TRBJ2-1	TGTGCCACCACGCTTGGTCGTGGGGGGACAGGGAAATACAATGAGCAGTTCTTC	CATTLGRGGTGKYNEQFF
TRBV5-1	-	-	TRBJ2-1	TGCGCCAGCAGCCACCGGACCCCTCGTGGTGAGCAGTTCTTC	CASSHRTPRGEQFF
TRBV19	few	-	TRBJ2-6	TGTGCCAGTCGAGGGGGGGTTCCCTCTGGGGCCAACGTCCTGACTTTC	CASRGGVPSGANVLTF
TRBV29-1	-	-	TRBJ2-3	TGCAGCGTTGTGGGGGCAGATACGCAGTATTTT	CSVVGADTQYF
TRBV4-3	-	TRBD1	TRBJ1-2	TGCGCCAGCAGCCAAGCAGGGGGCCCGATCTATGGCTACACCTTC	CASSQAGGPIYGYTF
TRBV29-1	-	-	TRBJ2-7	TGCAGCGTTGAGTCAGGAGCCTACGAGCAGTACTTC	CSVESGAYEQYF
TRBV27	few	TRBD2	TRBJ2-7	TGTGCCAGCAGTTTTCGGACCCTCTCTAGCGGGGTCGACGAGCAGTACTTC	CASSFRTLSSGVDEQYF
TRBV23-1	-	-	TRBJ1-2	TGCGCCAGCAGTCAACTTCCCGGACTCCAGACACTTTATGGCTACACCTTC	CASSQLPGLQTLYGYTF
TRBV20-1	few	-	TRBJ2-7	TGCAGTGCTAGAGACCTGACTGGGCAGTACTTC	CSARDLTGQYF
TRBV9	-	TRBD2	TRBJ2-1	TGTGCCAGCAGCGTAGGGGGTCTAGCGGTCTTACAAAATGAGCAGTTCTTC	CASSVGGLAVLQNEQFF
TRBV11-3	once	TRBD1	TRBJ1-2	TGTGCCAGCACTCCCCGGGGGCAGGGGGACTATGGCTACACCTTC	CASTPRGQGDYGYTF
TRBV11-2	-	-	TRBJ2-3	TGTGCCAGCAGCTTGGGAGCTAGCACAGATACGCAGTATTTT	CASSLGASTDTQYF
TRBV11-2	-	TRBD1	TRBJ1-1	TGTGCCAGCAGCTTGGACAGGGGTGAAGCTTTCTTT	CASSLDRGEAFF
TRBV4-1	-	-	TRBJ1-4	TGCGCCAGCAGCCTAGCCGGGACTGGAGATGAAAAACTGTTTTTT	CASSLAGTGDEKLFF
TRBV29-1	-	-	TRBJ1-5	TGCAGCGCTGGGGGGGGCAATCAGCCCCAGCATTTT	CSAGGGNQPQHF
TRBV30	-	-	TRBJ2-1	TGTGCCTGGAGCAGGGGTGAGCAGTTCTTC	CAWSRGEQFF
TRBV30	-	-	TRBJ1-1	TGTGCCTGGAGTCCTGCGCGGGGGAACACTGAAGCTTTCTTT	CAWSPARGNTEAFF
TRBV9	-	TRBD2	TRBJ2-3	TGTGCCAGCGTCCGGACTAGCGGGGGATCCACAGATACGCAGTATTTT	CASVRTSGGSTDTQYF
TRBV7-2	-	-	TRBJ1-2	TGTGCCAGCAGCTCACTAAGCGGCTACACCTTC	CASSSLSGYTF
TRBV29-1	-	TRBD1	TRBJ2-2	TGCAGCGCTCGGGACAGGCTCTCGAACACCGGGGAGCTGTTTTTT	CSARDRLSNTGELFF
TRBV6-5	-	-	TRBJ2-3	TGTGCCAGCGGAGCAGGTGGCACAGATACGCAGTATTTT	CASGAGGTDTQYF
TRBV13	-	TRBD1	TRBJ1-2	TGTGCCAGCAGCTTTCGGGACAGGGAAAACTATGGCTACACCTTC	CASSFRDRENYGYTF
TRBV29-1	-	-	TRBJ1-1	TGCAGCGGCGTCGGGCACCGGAACACTGAAGCTTTCTTT	CSGVGHRNTEAFF
TRBV5-6	few	TRBD1	TRBJ2-7	TGTGCCAGCAGCGCGGGACAGGGGCCCTACGAGCAGTACTTC	CASSAGQGPYEQYF
TRBV30	once	TRBD1	TRBJ1-4	TGTGCCTGGAGAGACAGGGGCGTAGGAAAACTGTTTTTT	CAWRDRGVGKLFF
TRBV29-1	few	-	TRBJ2-2	TGCAGCGCCACGTCCCATCTGGAAACCGGGGAGCTGTTTTTT	CSATSHLETGELFF
TRBV30	-	-	TRBJ1-5	TGTGCCTGGAGCGTCGGATCGCGTAGCAATCAGCCCCAGCATTTT	CAWSVGSRSNQPQHF
TRBV7-2	-	TRBD1	TRBJ1-2	TGTGCCAGCAGTCGCCAGGGGACAGGGTTTTATGGCTACACCTTC	CASSRQGTGFYGYTF
TRBV2	few	-	TRBJ2-5	TGTGCCAGCAGTGAAGACGGCAGGGCAGAGACCCAGTACTTC	CASSEDGRAETQYF
TRBV9	-	-	TRBJ1-2	TGTGCCAGCAGCGTAGATGGGCTCTATGGCTACACCTTC	CASSVDGLYGYTF
TRBV29-1	few	-	TRBJ2-2	TGCAGCGCTATCTCGGACAAGAACACCGGGGAGCTGTTTTTT	CSAISDKNTGELFF
TRBV7-3	-	TRBD1	TRBJ1-6	TGTGCCAGCAGCTTATCGGCAGGGGGAGGATCACCCCTCCACTTT	CASSLSAGGGSPLHF
TRBV29-1	-	TRBD2	TRBJ2-1	TGCAGCGCGGGACTAGCGAATGAGCAGTTCTTC	CSAGLANEQFF
TRBV29-1	-	-	TRBJ1-2	TGCAGCGTTCCGGCACAAGCCTATGGCTACACCTTC	CSVPAQAYGYTF
TRBV30	-	-	TRBJ2-2	TGTGCCTGGAGTGCCCGGGGAGGCGGGGAGCTGTTTTTT	CAWSARGGGELFF
TRBV4-3	-	TRBD2	TRBJ2-1	TGCGCCAGCAGCCAAGAGGCAACTAGCGGGGCCTACAATGAGCAGTTCTTC	CASSQEATSGAYNEQFF
TRBV4-3	-	TRBD2	TRBJ2-2	TGCGCCAGCAGCCAAGATCCTCAGGGACTAATTGGGGAGCTGTTTTTT	CASSQDPQGLIGELFF
TRBV29-1	few	-	TRBJ1-4	TGCAGCGTTGTTTGGAGGGGGAATGAAAAACTGTTTTTT	CSVVWRGNEKLFF
TRBV14	-	-	TRBJ2-3	TGTGCCAGCAGCCAGAATCGGCGGGGGCCCACAGATACGCAGTATTTT	CASSQNRRGPTDTQYF
TRBV30	-	TRBD1	TRBJ2-6	TGTGCCTGGACCCGACAGGGGGCTGGGATTACTGGGGCCAACGTCCTGACTTTC	CAWTRQGAGITGANVLTF
TRBV4-3	-	-	TRBJ2-5	TGCGCCAGCAGCCAGATAAGGGGGGAGACCCAGTACTTC	CASSQIRGETQYF